Listed here are 24 T cell receptor beta chains from one sample, sequenced in a study of T-cell reconstitution after alpha-beta-depleted transplantation in children. A TCRbeta library incorporating unique molecular identifiers was prepared. TCRdb reprocessed the PCR reads with MiXCR, giving one entry per CDR3 protein. The data show some 460,000 distinct CDR3 sequences, 16% seen once. The material was PBMCs, mostly from graft donor cells, obtained 360 days after TCRalphabeta/CD19-depleted stem cell transplant. These receptors originate from a boy under two years old who had a stem cell transplant for Wiskott-Aldrich syndrome, so the T cells may come from the graft donor.

The chain has TRBV6-5 and TRBJ2-7; perhaps TRBD2 as D (5 bases). CDR1 is MNHEY and CDR2 is SVGAGI in the germline V gene. V lost 2 bases and J 0 bases, leaving 14 bases between the germline ends. The CDR3 has 16 residues. This chain's CDR3 is CASSYSGLTSSYEQYF. The CDR3 DNA reads as TGTGCCAGCAGTTACAGCGGACTTACTAGCTCCTACGAGCAGTACTTC.

This clonotype was observed a handful of times. This chain uses TRBV6-2 or TRBV6-3 with TRBJ2-5; perhaps TRBD2 as D (5 bases). CDR1 is MNHEY and CDR2 is SVGEGT in the germline V gene. The CDR3 consists of 11 residues. Deletions cut 3 bases from V and 9 bases from J, with 8 bases between. CDR3 bases: TGTGCCAGCAGTTATGAGGGTCCCCAGTACTTC. It specifies CASSYEGPQYF.

The chain carries TRBV9 and TRBJ2-1; D call uncertain. Germline CDR1 SGDLS, CDR2 YYNGEE. The CDR3 length is 15 residues. The V and J ends lost 0 bases and 12 bases respectively, with 19 bases between them. CDR3 loop: CASSVEPSWLGGQFF. The CDR3 nucleotides are TGTGCCAGCAGCGTAGAACCTAGTTGGCTCGGTGGGCAGTTCTTC.

This chain's CDR3 is CASSLAWTRNTGELFF. The DNA of the CDR3 is TGTGCCAGCAGCTTAGCCTGGACTAGGAACACCGGGGAGCTGTTTTTT. The V and J genes are TRBV7-2 and TRBJ2-2; 7 nucleotides agree with TRBD2. Trimming removed 0 bases from V and 1 base from J; junction bases left unmatched: 2. CDR1 SGHTA and CDR2 FQGNSA come from the germline V gene. This CDR3 is 16 amino acids long. The full variable domain, its missing parts supplied by reference TRBV7-2 and TRBJ2-2, is GAGVSQSPSNKVTEKGKDVELRCDPISGHTALYWYRQSLGQGLEFLIYFQGNSAPDKSGLPSDRFSAERTGGSVSTLTIQRTQQEDSAVYLCASSLAWTRNTGELFFGEGSRLTVL.

Many counts were recorded for this clonotype. The V and J genes are TRBV5-1 and TRBJ2-1, with TRBD2 matching over 10 bases. The germline gives CDR1 SGHRS, CDR2 YFSETQ. The CDR3 consists of 16 residues. J was trimmed by 2 bases and V by 1 base; bases with no gene match: 3. The CDR3 DNA reads as TGCGCCAGCAGCTTGTCCAGCGGGGGGGCCTACAATGAGCAGTTCTTC. Its protein is CASSLSSGGAYNEQFF.

The table lists this clonotype with many counts. V gene TRBV5-1 combines with J gene TRBJ2-5; no firm D call. Germline lookup yields CDR1 SGHRS and CDR2 YFSETQ. Trimming pared 0 bases from V and 5 bases from J, leaving 11 bases between. The CDR3 consists of 14 residues. CDR3 in amino acids: CASSLGGYHETQYF. The CDR3 nucleotides read TGCGCCAGCAGCTTGGGAGGCTATCATGAGACCCAGTACTTC.

This clonotype was seen a few times. The chain combines TRBV10-3 with TRBJ2-3; tentatively, D is TRBD1 (6 bases). In germline, CDR1 is ENHRY, CDR2 SYGVKD. Trimming cost V 3 bases and J 5 bases, with 9 bases left between them. The CDR3 is made up of 13 amino acids. CDR3 DNA: TGTGCCATCAGTGACCCGGGACAAGATACGCAGTATTTT. Amino acids: CAISDPGQDTQYF.

This sequence joins TRBV6-2 or TRBV6-3 and TRBJ2-1, with D tentatively TRBD2 (6 bases). Germline loops: CDR1 MNHEY, CDR2 SVGEGT. V was cut by 10 bases and J by 4 bases, with 32 bases left in between. The CDR3 extends over 19 amino acids. In DNA, the CDR3 is TGTGCCACACTGGACGCCGAACCGAGGGTGGGAGGTCGATACAATGAGCAGTTCTTC. Translating gives CATLDAEPRVGGRYNEQFF.

This clonotype occurred many times. This chain connects TRBV10-3 to TRBJ2-2; a weak D match, TRBD1 (5 bases). Between the trimmed V and J ends, which lost 3 bases and 7 bases, there was a span of 9 bases. This CDR3 is 13 amino acids long. Germline CDR1 and CDR2: ENHRY and SYGVKD. The CDR3 is CAISDRVDGELFF. The CDR3 DNA is TGTGCCATCAGTGACAGGGTTGACGGGGAGCTGTTTTTT.

This clonotype was seen a few times. The gene calls are TRBV29-1 and TRBJ1-2, with TRBD1 as a possible D gene (6 bases). Germline loops: CDR1 SQVTM, CDR2 ANQGSEA. The CDR3 runs to 16 residues. The V end was cut by 3 bases, the J end by 5 bases, with 22 bases between. The CDR3 region is CSVDLYRVMSSYGYTF. The DNA of the CDR3 is TGCAGCGTTGACTTGTACAGGGTAATGTCCTCTTATGGCTACACCTTC.

This rearrangement joins TRBV6-1 to TRBJ2-2, with a weak D call TRBD2 (5 bases). The V and J ends lost 4 bases and 0 bases respectively, with 9 bases between them. Germline V gene lookup returns CDR1 MNHNS and CDR2 SASEGT. CDR3 length: 15 residues. CDR3 amino acids: CASSGLGANTGELFF. The CDR3, as DNA: TGTGCCAGCAGTGGTCTCGGGGCGAACACCGGGGAGCTGTTTTTT.

DNA of the CDR3: TGTGCCAGCAGCCCAGCATATTATATTTCCCTCCACTTT. Amino acids: CASSPAYYISLHF. The chain couples TRBV7-2 to TRBJ1-6; no clear D gene. In germline, CDR1 is SGHTA, CDR2 FQGNSA. This CDR3 spans 13 amino acids. The V gene lost 5 bases and the J gene lost 14 bases, with 16 bases spanning the gap.

This clonotype was detected only a few times. This rearrangement joins TRBV10-3 to TRBJ2-7; TRBD1 might be the D (6 bases). Germline V gene data show CDR1 as ENHRY and CDR2 as SYGVKD. The V end was cut by 3 bases, the J end by 1 base, with 10 bases between. The CDR3 is 14 residues long. The CDR3 sequence: CAISEGTISYEQYF. CDR3 coding DNA: TGTGCCATCAGTGAAGGGACAATTTCCTACGAGCAGTACTTC.

The table lists this clonotype with a few counts. V is TRBV7-2 and J is TRBJ1-2; 7 nucleotides match TRBD1. Losses at the gene ends were 7 bases for V and 7 bases for J; bases not matched to a gene: 6. The CDR3 sequence is 12 residues long. CDR1 and CDR2 (germline): SGHTA, FQGNSA. The CDR3: CASKNPGGGYTF. Written as DNA, the CDR3 is TGTGCCAGCAAGAACCCAGGGGGTGGCTACACCTTC.

The sample holds a few counts of this clonotype. This chain links TRBV28 with TRBJ2-3; D assignment may be TRBD1 or TRBD2 (5 bases each). CDR3 length: 14 residues. CDR1 is MDHEN and CDR2 is SYDVKM in the germline V gene. V was pared by 1 base and J by 6 bases, with 11 bases between. The CDR3 loop is CASSLLGGDDTQYF. The CDR3 DNA sequence: TGTGCCAGCAGTTTATTGGGTGGGGACGATACGCAGTATTTT.

The CDR3 DNA reads as TGTGCCACCAGTCTAAAAACCGGGGAGCTGTTTTTT. Amino acids: CATSLKTGELFF. This rearrangement joins TRBV24-1 to TRBJ2-2; D not resolved. The V and J ends lost 6 bases and 5 bases respectively, with 6 bases between them. The CDR3 spans 12 residues. The germline V gene has CDR1 KGHDR and CDR2 SFDVKD.

This clonotype was detected a few times. This chain links TRBV20-1 with TRBJ2-1; no firm D call. Germline CDR1 and CDR2: DFQATT and SNEGSKA (reference sequence). V was clipped by 4 bases and J by 7 bases, with 8 bases between them. The CDR3 length is 11 residues. The CDR3 here is CSAITRNEQFF. The CDR3, as DNA: TGCAGTGCTATTACCCGGAATGAGCAGTTCTTC.

This clonotype was seen a handful of times. The genes are TRBV6-1 and TRBJ2-5; the D gene could be TRBD1 or TRBD2 (5 bases each). Trimming took 5 bases from V and 3 from J, leaving 13 bases between them. This CDR3 has 14 amino acids. Germline CDR1 reads MNHNS; CDR2 reads SASEGT. CDR3 region: CASSPGTVKETQYF. In DNA, the CDR3 is TGTGCCAGCAGTCCCGGGACCGTAAAAGAGACCCAGTACTTC.

In its sample, this clonotype was seen a few times. V usage is TRBV20-1 and J usage is TRBJ2-7; D not resolved. The CDR3 spans 14 residues. Germline V gene sequence: CDR1 DFQATT, CDR2 SNEGSKA (reference sequence). The germline V and J ends were trimmed by 0 bases and 5 bases, with 14 bases remaining between them. CDR3 bases: TGCAGTGCTAGAGATGGCCCTGCCTTCAACGAGCAGTACTTC. Amino acid sequence: CSARDGPAFNEQYF.

This clonotype was observed a few times. This chain links TRBV20-1 with TRBJ2-7; TRBD2 agrees at 7 bases. Trimming removed 3 bases from V and 2 bases from J; junction bases left unmatched: 4. Germline assignment: CDR1 DFQATT and CDR2 SNEGSKA (reference sequence). The CDR3 has 13 residues. The CDR3 bases are TGCAGTGCTAGTTACAGCGGGACCTACGAGCAGTACTTC. This sequence encodes CSASYSGTYEQYF.

This clonotype turned up a few times. This rearrangement joins TRBV12-3 or TRBV12-4 to TRBJ2-5; D perhaps matches TRBD2 (6 bases). This CDR3 comprises 12 residues. Trimming removed 6 bases at V and 5 bases at J, with 10 bases between. The CDR3 sequence: CASRWGEETQYF. The CDR3 DNA follows: TGTGCCAGCAGATGGGGGGAGGAGACCCAGTACTTC.

This clonotype was counted only a few times. The V gene is TRBV7-2, the J gene TRBJ2-5; D remains ambiguous. The germline V gene encodes CDR1 SGHTA and CDR2 FQGNSA. V gave up 3 bases and J gave up 7 bases, with 12 bases separating them. The CDR3 consists of 13 residues. CDR3 protein: CASSFDISGTQYF. The CDR3 DNA sequence: TGTGCCAGCAGCTTCGACATCTCTGGGACCCAGTACTTC.

This clonotype was counted between two and nine times. This chain uses TRBV12-3 or TRBV12-4 with TRBJ2-5, with TRBD2 as a possible D gene (6 bases). The V end lost 3 bases, the J end lost 7 bases, and 15 bases lay between the germline ends. CDR3 length: 14 residues. CDR3: CASSFAGPRGTQYF. CDR3 DNA sequence: TGTGCCAGCAGTTTTGCGGGGCCGCGGGGGACCCAGTACTTC.

This clonotype turned up a few times. This chain joins TRBV30 and TRBJ2-3; a weak D match, TRBD2 (5 bases). CDR1 is GTSNPN and CDR2 is SVGIG in the germline V gene (reference sequence). The CDR3 is made up of 15 amino acids. Trimming took off 3 bases at V and 3 bases at J, with 16 bases between the two ends. Here the CDR3 DNA reads TGTGCCTGGAGAAAACTAGTCCTGTTGACAGATACGCAGTATTTT. The encoded protein is CAWRKLVLLTDTQYF. Full variable domain (remainder filled in from reference TRBV30 and TRBJ2-3): SQTIHQWPATLVQPVGSPLSLECTVEGTSNPNLYWYRQAAGRGLQLLFYSVGIGQISSEVPQNLSASRPQDRQFILSSKKLLLSDSGFYLCAWRKLVLLTDTQYFGPGTRLTVL.